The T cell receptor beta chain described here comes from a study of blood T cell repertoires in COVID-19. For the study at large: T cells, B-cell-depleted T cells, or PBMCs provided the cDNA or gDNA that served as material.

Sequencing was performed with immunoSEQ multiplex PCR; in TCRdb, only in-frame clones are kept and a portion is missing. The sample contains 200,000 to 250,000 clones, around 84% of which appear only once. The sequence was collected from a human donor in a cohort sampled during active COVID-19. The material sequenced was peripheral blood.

The CDR3 loop is CASSWTGPNEKLFF. In DNA, the CDR3 is TGTGCCAGCAGTTGGACAGGTCCGAATGAAAAACTGTTTTTT. This chain connects TRBV6-5 to TRBJ1-4, with 7 bases that match TRBD1. The germline V gene has CDR1 MNHEY and CDR2 SVGAGI. CDR3 length equals 14 residues. V shed 4 bases and J 5 bases; nucleotides not matched to a gene: 4.